This T cell receptor (beta chain) was identified during a study of cytomegalovirus exposure and HLA in healthy donors. Whole-study findings and limits: Later work showed greater clonal expansion in HLA-associated TCR beta chains than in equally common others.

The primer mix had 60 Vbeta and 13 Jbeta primers. Produced via immunoSEQ multiplex PCR; TCRdb's table is partial and in-frame only. The sample yields some 100,000 clones, approximately 71% seen once. Germline V gene data show CDR1 as SGHDN and CDR2 as FVKESK. The CDR3 runs to 15 residues. V shed 7 bases, J shed 1 base, and the junction held 5 bases outside the gene matches. This clone was picked up one time. Its target is unknown. This receptor was identified in a woman between 65 and 79 years old in good health and CMV-seropositive. The gene calls are TRBV14 and TRBJ2-2, with 8 bases matching TRBD1. Sequencing used PBMCs. CDR3 residues: CASKWTGQNTGELFF. The CDR3 nucleotides read TGTGCCAGCAAATGGACAGGGCAGAACACCGGGGAGCTGTTTTTT.